This TCR beta chain was identified during a study of T cells in tuberculosis. Looking at the study overall: CD1B tetramers identified T cells specific for mycobacterial lipid GMM.

Thawed, overnight-rested PBMC were stained with GMM-loaded CD1B tetramer, viability dye and anti-CD3, then sorted. CD1B tetramers were loaded with Rhodococcus equi-derived C32 glucose monomycolate. The repertoire was sequenced with immunoSEQ multiplex PCR; TCRdb's copy has only in-frame clones and lacks some. The sample has nearly 60,000 clones, nearly 90% seen once. This clone showed up just once. Sequences were obtained from CD1b-GMM tetramer-negative cells sorted from PBMCs. This receptor was taken from an adult woman with latent tuberculosis.

The CDR3 nucleotides read TGTGCCAGCAGGGCTACGGGTCGACCTGAAGCTTTCTTT. Translation gives CASRATGRPEAFF. The chain joins TRBV28 to TRBJ1-1; D ambiguous. V shed 6 bases and J shed 6 bases, with 14 bases lying between them. Germline loops: CDR1 MDHEN, CDR2 SYDVKM. CDR3 length: 13 amino acids.